This T cell receptor (beta chain) was found in a study of Graves' ophthalmopathy and Graves' hyperthyroidism. Deletions cut 2 bases from V and 5 bases from J, with 16 bases between. This CDR3 is built from 16 residues. Germline V gene lookup returns CDR1 MNHNS and CDR2 SASEGT. Ineligible for inclusion were patients with other autoimmune diseases, uncontrolled infections, pregnancy or lactation. This clonotype was detected ten times or more. The TCR beta CDR3 regions underwent amplification from RNA transcripts. Amplification began with first-round RT-PCR using HTBI primers, then second-round multiplex PCR was performed. TCRdb redid the calling of the multiplex PCR reads with MiXCR, one entry per CDR3 protein. The sample has roughly 500,000 distinct CDR3 sequences; under 15% are singletons.

The clonotype comes from a woman in her 30s with Graves' ophthalmopathy. The specimen was blood. This sequence joins TRBV6-1 and TRBJ1-5; TRBD1 is a possible D gene (6 bases). CDR3: CASSETQVGGHQPQHF. The DNA of the CDR3 is TGTGCCAGCAGTGAAACACAGGTAGGGGGTCATCAGCCCCAGCATTTT.